What follows describes a single T cell receptor (beta chain). The antigen is unknown. Likely a read error: the CDR3 ends without its conserved phenylalanine or tryptophan. The data derive from a study of glioma-infiltrating T cells. Whole-study results and caveats: Non-neoplastic patients had below-expected tissue-blood divergence, while all gliomas exceeded expectation. Tissue and blood shared very few CDR3 sequences.

Using RNA template, CDR3s of TCR alpha and beta were amplified with iRepertoire arm-PCR. One-step reverse transcription and amplification started from approximately 100-400 ng of tissue mRNA or PBMC total RNA. A single record per CDR3 protein comes from TCRdb applying MiXCR to the multiplex PCR reads. The sample has some 190,000 distinct CDR3 sequences, more than 25% seen once; the top ten hold roughly a fifth. The origin of this receptor is a human donor with low-grade glioma or glioblastoma, undergoing nonglioma brain surgery, or in good health (not recorded which). Sequenced sample: glioma tissue, nonneoplastic brain tissue, or PBMCs (not recorded which).

CDR3 nucleotide sequence: TGTGCCAGCAGCCCCGACACTTTCCAAGAGACCCAGTACCTC. Translated, it gives CASSPDTFQETQYL. The chain joins TRBV5-4 to TRBJ2-5, with no clear D. V lost 4 bases, J lost 1 base, and 11 bases lay in between. The CDR3 loop spans 14 amino acids. CDR1 SGHNT and CDR2 YYREEE come from the germline V gene (reference sequence).